This entry lists 16 T cell receptor beta chains sequenced from one sample in a study of T cell responses to AZD1222 COVID-19 vaccine. Only in-frame clones appear in the TCRdb table, and some are missing; sequencing was by immunoSEQ multiplex PCR. Of over 120,000 clones in the sample, 90% to 95% were seen once. Source: peripheral blood, taken on day 0 of AZD1222 vaccination. Receptor source: an adult in good health.

The J gene is TRBJ1-3, the V gene TRBV5-4; maybe TRBD1 (6 bases). The germline V gene encodes CDR1 SGHNT and CDR2 YYREEE (reference sequence). This CDR3 has 15 residues. V lost 0 bases, J lost 7 bases, and 14 bases lay in between. Here the CDR3 reads CASSLATGWGNTIYF. The CDR3 coding sequence is TGTGCCAGCAGCTTGGCGACAGGCTGGGGGAACACCATATATTTT.

V usage is TRBV5-4 and J usage is TRBJ2-1; tentatively, D is TRBD1 (5 bases). The CDR3 consists of 13 residues. The germline V and J ends were trimmed by 3 bases and 9 bases, with 13 bases remaining between them. The germline CDR1 and CDR2 sequences are SGHNT and YYREEE (reference sequence). The CDR3, as DNA: TGTGCCAGCAGCTCTCAGGGTATGGGTGAGCAGTTCTTC. It translates to CASSSQGMGEQFF.

The chain combines TRBV6-5 with TRBJ2-7; 7 positions match TRBD2. There are 15 residues in the CDR3. Germline V lookup: CDR1 MNHEY, CDR2 SVGAGI. The V gene end was trimmed by 2 bases and the J gene end by 3 bases; junction bases not matched to a gene: 7. CDR3 nucleotides: TGTGCCAGCAGTTACGGACTAGAAATGGTCTACGAGCAGTACTTC. Translation: CASSYGLEMVYEQYF.

The V and J genes are TRBV6-6 and TRBJ1-2, with TRBD1 identical over 7 bases. Germline V gene lookup returns CDR1 MNHNY and CDR2 SVGAGI (reference sequence). There are 13 residues in the CDR3. V lost 6 bases to trimming and J lost 8 bases; unmatched junction nucleotides: 9. CDR3 sequence reads: CASSQTGAYGYTF. The CDR3 DNA reads TGTGCCAGCAGCCAAACAGGGGCCTACGGCTACACCTTC.

The V gene is TRBV18, the J gene TRBJ2-1, with D tentatively TRBD1 or TRBD2 (5 bases each). Germline lookup yields CDR1 KGHSH and CDR2 LQKENI. V lost 3 bases to trimming and J lost 0 bases, with 12 bases between them. CDR3 size: 16 residues. The CDR3 region has the DNA TGTGCCAGCTCACCGGAACGGGACCCCTCCTACAATGAGCAGTTCTTC. It translates to CASSPERDPSYNEQFF.

The chain combines TRBV24-1 with TRBJ2-1; D unclear. Trimming took off 5 bases at V and 5 bases at J, with 12 bases between the two ends. Germline V gives CDR1 KGHDR, CDR2 SFDVKD. The CDR3 is 14 residues long. The chain's CDR3 is CATSAHSLDNEQFF. The CDR3 DNA follows: TGTGCCACCAGTGCACACTCATTGGACAATGAGCAGTTCTTC.

The V call is TRBV10-2, the J call TRBJ2-1, with 10 nucleotides matching TRBD2. The CDR3 is 15 amino acids. CDR1 and CDR2 from the germline V gene are WSHSY and SAAADI. Unmatched junction bases numbered 14, after V lost 3 bases and J lost 15 bases. The CDR3 nucleotides read TGCGCCAGCAGTGATTTTGGTACTAGCGGGACCTATCGGTTCTTC. Amino acids: CASSDFGTSGTYRFF.

The rearrangement joins TRBV19 to TRBJ1-2; possibly TRBD1 for D (5 bases). This CDR3 has 12 residues. V lost 3 bases and J 8 bases, leaving 10 bases between the germline ends. The V gene's germline CDR1 is LNHDA and CDR2 SQIVND (reference sequence). The CDR3 DNA reads as TGTGCCAGTAGTATCCTTGGGGGGGGCTACACCTTC. Translated, it gives CASSILGGGYTF.

The chain employs TRBV3-1 (or the pseudogene TRBV3-2) and TRBJ2-1; 11 bases align to TRBD1. V trimming: 5 bases; J trimming: 3 bases; junction bases outside the gene matches: 3. In germline, CDR1 is LGHDT, CDR2 YNNKEL (reference sequence). The CDR3 extends over 15 amino acids. The CDR3 here is CASSAGTGGYNEQFF. As DNA, the CDR3 is TGTGCCAGCAGCGCCGGGACAGGGGGCTACAATGAGCAGTTCTTC.

This clone is a singleton in its sample. The chain combines TRBV5-1 with TRBJ2-3; 8 bases are a match to TRBD2. V dropped 4 bases and J dropped 2; count of bases not matched to a gene: 15. Germline CDR1 SGHRS, CDR2 YFSETQ. The CDR3 is made up of 18 amino acids. The CDR3 nucleotides are TGCGCCAGCAGCCCCCGCACGGCGACTAGCGTGGACACAGATACGCAGTATTTT. This sequence encodes CASSPRTATSVDTDTQYF.

This rearrangement joins TRBV6-2 or TRBV6-3 to TRBJ1-5; TRBD1 might be the D (5 bases). In germline, CDR1 is MNHEY, CDR2 SVGEGT. The CDR3 extends over 13 amino acids. V was pared by 2 bases and J by 5 bases, with 7 bases between. This chain's CDR3 is CASSYGADQPQHF. The CDR3, as DNA: TGTGCCAGCAGTTACGGGGCCGATCAGCCCCAGCATTTT.

A remark on this clone: The junction differs from germline at one of its ends, possibly a read error. This sequence joins TRBV10-2 and TRBJ2-2, with TRBD2 identical over 12 bases. CDR1 is WSHSY and CDR2 is SAAADI in the germline V gene. The CDR3 totals 15 residues. CDR3 amino acids: CARRRLAGDLGELFF. The CDR3 bases are TGCGCCCGCAGGCGACTAGCGGGAGACCTCGGGGAGCTGTTTTTT.

The count of this clone is one. This chain joins TRBV18 and TRBJ1-2; 10 bases line up with TRBD1. J lost 8 bases, V lost 2 bases, and 2 bases had no gene match. The CDR3 loop spans 13 amino acids. Germline CDR1 is KGHSH and CDR2 is LQKENI. The CDR3: CASSPKTGGGYTF. In DNA, the CDR3 is TGTGCCAGCTCACCAAAGACAGGGGGCGGCTACACCTTC.

The rearrangement links TRBV4-3 to TRBJ1-1; D not resolved. Germline CDR1 LGHNA, CDR2 YSLEER. V was shortened by 2 bases and J by 4 bases, with 5 bases between the two germline ends. CDR3 length: 12 amino acids. CDR3 in amino acids: CASSQTSTEAFF. CDR3 sequence (DNA): TGCGCCAGCAGCCAAACGTCCACTGAAGCTTTCTTT.

V is TRBV5-4 and J is TRBJ2-2; 14 bases are shared with TRBD2. The CDR3 has 18 amino acids. Germline trimming cut 4 bases from V and 4 bases from J; bases unmatched to any gene: 9. Per the germline V gene, CDR1 is SGHNT and CDR2 is YYREEE (reference sequence). The CDR3 nucleotides read TGTGCCAGCAGCCTGGGACTAGCGGGAGAAGTTCTCACCGGGGAGCTGTTTTTT. Translating gives CASSLGLAGEVLTGELFF.

Here the CDR3 reads CASSGQTGRGYGYTF. In nucleotides, the CDR3 is TGCGCCAGCAGCGGGCAGACAGGGAGAGGCTATGGCTACACCTTC. The V call is TRBV5-1, the J call TRBJ1-2, with 7 bases that match TRBD1. J lost 4 bases, V lost 4 bases, and 10 bases had no gene match. This CDR3 is built from 15 residues. The germline V gene encodes CDR1 SGHRS and CDR2 YFSETQ.